This T cell receptor beta chain was identified during a study of blood T cells in healthy people across ages. With a J-beta primer mix and a sample-barcoded 5' primer, a second PCR ran about 7 to 12 cycles. Every individual sample yielded 2.5 million or more paired-end reads (each containing CDR3). TCRdb re-analysed the 5' RACE reads in MiXCR, keeping a single row per CDR3 protein. The sample consists of about 1.7 million distinct CDR3 sequences, 25% to 30% of them appearing once. CDR1 and CDR2 (germline): ENHRY, SYGVKD. The CDR3 has 13 residues. As regards this clonotype: A clone one base away is much larger, so this may be a read error.

The V and J genes are TRBV10-3 and TRBJ2-5; D is uncertain. The sample was blood. This receptor was taken from a woman in her 30s in good health. This CDR3 is CTISTAGGETQYF. Here the CDR3 DNA reads TGTACCATCAGCACCGCTGGTGGGGAGACCCAGTACTTC.